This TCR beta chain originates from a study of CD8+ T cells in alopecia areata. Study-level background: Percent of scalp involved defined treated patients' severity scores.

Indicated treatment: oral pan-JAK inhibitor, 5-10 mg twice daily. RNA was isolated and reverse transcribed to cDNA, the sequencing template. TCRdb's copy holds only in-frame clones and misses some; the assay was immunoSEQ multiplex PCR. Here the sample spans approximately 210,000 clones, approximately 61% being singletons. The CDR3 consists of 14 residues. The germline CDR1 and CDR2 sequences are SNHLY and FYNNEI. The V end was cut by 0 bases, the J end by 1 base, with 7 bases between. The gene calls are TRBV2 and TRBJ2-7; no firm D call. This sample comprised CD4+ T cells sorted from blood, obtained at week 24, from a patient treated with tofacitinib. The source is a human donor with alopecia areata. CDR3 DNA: TGTGCCAGCAGTGAAGCGACCACATCCTACGAGCAGTACTTC. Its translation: CASSEATTSYEQYF.